This T cell receptor (beta chain) was captured by sequencing in a study of OX40 agonist ivuxolimab in advanced cancers. At the level of the study: Hepatocellular carcinoma, melanoma, renal cell or head and neck cancer was diagnosed in the dose-escalation patients. Anti-PD-1, anti-PD-L1 or anti-CTLA-4 therapy given earlier was allowed, and 30% to 45% had some.

Germline V gives CDR1 SNHLY, CDR2 FYNNEI. Trimming shortened V by 8 bases and J by 4 bases, and 17 bases separated the two germline ends. The CDR3 has 14 residues. Measured with immunoSEQ multiplex PCR; TCRdb has only the in-frame clones, and not every one. The sample shows around 67,000 clones, 70% to 90% of them seen only once. The sequenced sample was CD4+ or CD8+ T cells sorted from blood, obtained in a trial of the OX40 agonist ivuxolimab. J is TRBJ1-2 and V is TRBV2; D is undetermined. The sequence was collected from an adult with an advanced solid tumor such as melanoma, head and neck, liver or kidney cancer. CDR3 amino acids: CASSVGRSSYGYTF. The CDR3 DNA follows: TGTGCCAGCTCCGTAGGGAGGTCGAGCTATGGCTACACCTTC.